This entry lists 12 T cell receptor beta chains sequenced from one sample in a study of OX40 agonist ivuxolimab in advanced cancers. The repertoire was sequenced with immunoSEQ multiplex PCR; TCRdb's copy has only in-frame clones and lacks some. The profile shows about 41,000 clones, approximately 89% of them singletons. The material was CD4+ or CD8+ T cells sorted from blood, obtained in a trial of the OX40 agonist ivuxolimab. The receptors were gathered from an adult with an advanced solid tumor such as melanoma, head and neck, liver or kidney cancer.

This sequence joins TRBV11-2 and TRBJ2-5; TRBD2 matches 11 bases. The CDR3 runs 16 residues. The junction had 6 bases not matched to a gene; V was cut back by 4 bases and J by 2 bases. CDR1 is SGHAT, CDR2 FQNNGV, per germline. Written as DNA, the CDR3 is TGTGCCAGCAGCTCGCCTAGCGGGAGGAGTCAAGAGACCCAGTACTTC. Translated: CASSSPSGRSQETQYF.

The genes are TRBV18 and TRBJ2-5; D ambiguous. The CDR3 runs 13 residues. The germline CDR1 and CDR2 sequences are KGHSH and LQKENI. The V end lost 7 bases, the J end lost 4 bases, and 13 bases lay between the germline ends. The CDR3 spells CASLEGQRETQYF. CDR3 coding DNA: TGTGCCAGCTTGGAAGGGCAGAGAGAGACCCAGTACTTC.

The gene calls are TRBV6-1 and TRBJ1-2, with a weak D call TRBD1 (6 bases). The germline V gene encodes CDR1 MNHNS and CDR2 SASEGT. Trimming removed 6 bases at V and 8 bases at J, with 13 bases between. The CDR3 length is 12 residues. CDR3 protein: CASRKTGTGYTF. CDR3 in DNA: TGTGCCAGCAGGAAAACAGGGACGGGCTACACCTTC.

The CDR3 sequence is CASSSPSGRVIDEQFF. The CDR3, as DNA: TGTGCCAGCAGCTCCCCTAGCGGGAGGGTTATCGATGAGCAGTTCTTC. The rearrangement joins TRBV11-2 to TRBJ2-1; the match to TRBD2 covers 12 bases. CDR1 and CDR2 (germline): SGHAT, FQNNGV. Trimming cost V 4 bases and J 8 bases; bases outside gene matches: 9. The CDR3 length is 16 residues.

The rearrangement uses TRBV7-2 and TRBJ2-7; 7 nucleotides agree with TRBD2. Germline CDR1 and CDR2: SGHTA and FQGNSA. The V segment lost 3 bases and the J segment 0 bases; nucleotides outside the gene matches: 5. This CDR3 has 15 residues. The CDR3 is CASSFSGMSSYEQYF. CDR3 sequence (DNA): TGTGCCAGCAGCTTCAGCGGGATGAGCTCCTACGAGCAGTACTTC.

V gene TRBV9 combines with J gene TRBJ2-2, with 7 bases fitting TRBD2. Germline-derived CDR1 and CDR2 are SGDLS and YYNGEE. Unmatched junction bases numbered 12, after V lost 4 bases and J lost 3 bases. This CDR3 has 17 amino acids. The CDR3 DNA is TGTGCCAGCAGCTCCAGGAGAGCTAGCGGTTACACCGGGGAGCTGTTTTTT. Its protein product is CASSSRRASGYTGELFF.

The chain is built from TRBV11-2 and TRBJ2-3, with no clear D. Germline CDR1 is SGHAT and CDR2 is FQNNGV. The CDR3 covers 11 residues. V shed 1 base and J shed 13 bases, with 9 bases lying between them. CDR3 region: CASSLAELEYF. The CDR3 DNA sequence: TGTGCCAGCAGCTTAGCAGAGCTCGAGTATTTT. Variable domain in full (rest from reference TRBV11-2 and TRBJ2-3): EAGVAQSPRYKIIEKRQSVAFWCNPISGHATLYWYQQILGQGPKLLIQFQNNGVVDDSQLPKDRFSAERLKGVDSTLKIQPAKLEDSAVYLCASSLAELEYFGPGTRLTVL.

The chain links TRBV28 to TRBJ1-1; D is undetermined. The CDR3 contains 14 residues. Looked up from germline, CDR1 is MDHEN and CDR2 is SYDVKM. The V and J ends lost 4 bases and 6 bases respectively, with 15 bases between them. CDR3 protein: CASSSPGKQPEAFF. The DNA of the CDR3 is TGTGCCAGCAGTTCCCCGGGCAAGCAGCCTGAAGCTTTCTTT.

This chain links TRBV28 with TRBJ1-2; 10 nucleotides line up with TRBD1. The CDR3 extends over 14 amino acids. V shed 4 bases and J 7 bases; nucleotides not matched to a gene: 6. The V gene's germline CDR1 is MDHEN and CDR2 SYDVKM. The CDR3 coding sequence is TGTGCCAGCAGTTACGGGACAGGGGTCCGTGGCTACACCTTC. Translating gives CASSYGTGVRGYTF.

This clone was found a few times. The CDR3 reads CASRTVFQGEDIYF. CDR3 bases: TGTGCCAGCAGGACAGTCTTTCAGGGAGAAGACATATATTTT. The V call is TRBV6-1, the J call TRBJ1-3, with D possibly matching TRBD1 (5 bases). V lost 6 bases to trimming and J lost 12 bases, with 21 bases between them. Per the germline V gene, CDR1 is MNHNS and CDR2 is SASEGT. This CDR3 is 14 amino acids long.

The rearrangement joins TRBV7-2 to TRBJ2-7; D might be TRBD1 (6 bases). Germline V gives CDR1 SGHTA, CDR2 FQGNSA. There are 15 residues in the CDR3. The ends were cut back, 5 bases at V and 4 bases at J, with 18 bases in the middle. CDR3 nucleotide sequence: TGTGCCAGCAGCATTTCCGCGGACAGTCCTTACGAGCAGTACTTC. This gives the protein CASSISADSPYEQYF.

The chain combines TRBV27 with TRBJ2-5; TRBD1 or TRBD2 may be the D gene (5 bases each). The CDR3 is 16 amino acids. Trimming removed 6 bases at V and 5 bases at J, with 22 bases between. Germline V gives CDR1 MNHEY, CDR2 SMNVEV (reference sequence). Here the CDR3 DNA reads TGTGCCAGCAGCCTCAGCGCTCGGGGCACCCAGGAGACCCAGTACTTC. Translation: CASSLSARGTQETQYF.